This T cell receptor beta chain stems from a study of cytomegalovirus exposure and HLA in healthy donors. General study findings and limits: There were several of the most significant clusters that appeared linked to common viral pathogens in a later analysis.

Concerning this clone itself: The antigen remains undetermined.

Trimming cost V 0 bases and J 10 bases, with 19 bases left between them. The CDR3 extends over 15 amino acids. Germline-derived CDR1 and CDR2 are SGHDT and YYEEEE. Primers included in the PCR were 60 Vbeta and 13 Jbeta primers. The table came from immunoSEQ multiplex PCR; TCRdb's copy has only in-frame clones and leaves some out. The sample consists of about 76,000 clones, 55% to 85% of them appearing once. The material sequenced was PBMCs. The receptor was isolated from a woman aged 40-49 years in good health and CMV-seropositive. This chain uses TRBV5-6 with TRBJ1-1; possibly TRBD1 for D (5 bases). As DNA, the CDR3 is TGTGCCAGCAGCTTGGTCTACGGGGGTTTTCGGGTAGCTTTCTTT. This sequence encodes CASSLVYGGFRVAFF.